This T cell receptor (beta chain) was obtained from a study of T cells after yellow fever vaccination. Looking at the study overall: Low-cell-number fractions were prepared with SMART-Seq v4 Ultra Low Input.

Whole-study findings and limits: In FACS-sorted repertoires, abundant clonotypes from the bulk population could appear as contaminants. Faster peaking, at day 5 versus 15, marked a secondary response that was weaker.

CDR1 is SGHRS and CDR2 is YFSETQ in the germline V gene. The CDR3 runs to 18 residues. Trimming cost V 3 bases and J 2 bases, with 22 bases left between them. For TCR, cDNA came from 5'RACE template switching, which added a universal primer site and UMIs. Via MiXCR, TCRdb re-called the 5' RACE reads, giving one row per CDR3 protein. The sample holds over 300,000 distinct CDR3 sequences, about 3.5% seen once. This clonotype occurred many times. As yet, its antigen is unknown. Material: PBMCs, obtained on the day of the yellow fever booster vaccination. The TCR sequence derives from a man aged 18 to 29 who received the YFV17D yellow fever vaccine. The chain recombines TRBV5-1 with TRBJ2-3, with D tentatively TRBD1 (6 bases). The CDR3 DNA reads TGCGCCAGCAGCTCAGGACAGACCAGGATGGATGTCACAGATACGCAGTATTTT. Amino acid sequence: CASSSGQTRMDVTDTQYF.